This T cell receptor (beta chain) was recovered during a study of beta chain features in type 1 diabetes. All of the isolated RNA was reverse transcribed, so expressed TCRB transcripts were sequenced. Generated by immunoSEQ multiplex PCR, the TCRdb table keeps only in-frame clones and is missing some. This table holds 250,000 to 350,000 clones, around 10% found once. Turning to this clone: The antigen is undetermined.

Germline V gene data show CDR1 as SNHLY and CDR2 as FYNNEI. V shed 2 bases and J 10 bases; nucleotides not matched to a gene: 8. CDR3 size: 14 residues. Findings and caveats of the study: Whether HLA type affects TCRB rearrangement stayed undetermined in the present work.

V is TRBV2 and J is TRBJ2-1; 7 bases are a match to TRBD2. The source material was naive CD4+ T cells from blood. The clonotype originates from a young woman in good health. CDR3 DNA: TGTGCCAGCAGTGAACGGCGGGAGTCATGGGAGCAGTTCTTC. Protein product: CASSERRESWEQFF.